This T cell receptor (beta chain) was recovered during a study of T cells after yellow fever vaccination. Turning to the study itself: Those fractions that held only low numbers of cells were prepared using the SMART-Seq v4 Ultra Low Input RNA kit.

CDR3 length equals 15 residues. The J segment lost 10 bases and the V segment lost 5 bases, leaving 11 bases of the junction unmatched. From germline, CDR1 is DFQATT and CDR2 SNEGSKA (reference sequence). A few counts support this clonotype. TCRdb reanalysed the 5' RACE reads using MiXCR and keeps one entry per CDR3 protein. The repertoire holds around 610,000 distinct CDR3 sequences, approximately 13% seen once, with over 11% in the top ten. The gene calls are TRBV20-1 and TRBJ2-1; 13 bases agree with TRBD2. The sample in question was PBMCs, obtained on the day of the yellow fever booster vaccination. This receptor was obtained from a man aged 25 to 40 who received the YFV17D yellow fever vaccine. The CDR3 sequence is CSAPHQGLAGREQFF. CDR3 bases: TGCAGTGCTCCCCACCAGGGACTAGCGGGAAGGGAGCAGTTCTTC.